A single sample is the source of the 24 T cell receptor beta chains below, sequenced in a study of shared clonotypes between healthy human individuals. Produced via immunoSEQ multiplex PCR; TCRdb's table is partial and in-frame only. The profile shows 2 million to 3 million clones, roughly 93% of them singletons. The sample comprised naive CD4+ T cells from PBMCs. Sample subset: CD45RA+ positively selected. The receptors derive from a man younger than 35 in good health. Some clones in this sample may be carry-over from other donors' samples.

The chain links TRBV6-1 to TRBJ2-5, with a weak D call TRBD1 (5 bases). The CDR3 is made up of 15 amino acids. The germline CDR1 and CDR2 sequences are MNHNS and SASEGT. V lost 2 bases to trimming and J lost 2 bases, with 12 bases between them. CDR3 loop: CASSEMVAGQETQYF. The CDR3, as DNA: TGTGCCAGCAGTGAAATGGTGGCAGGGCAAGAGACCCAGTACTTC.

V gene TRBV6-6 combines with J gene TRBJ2-2, with unresolved D. V lost 2 bases and J 2 bases, leaving 6 bases between the germline ends. The length of the CDR3 is 14 residues. The V gene's germline CDR1 is MNHNY and CDR2 SVGAGI (reference sequence). The CDR3 loop reads CASSYGENTGELFF. For the CDR3, the DNA is TGTGCCAGCAGTTACGGAGAAAACACCGGGGAGCTGTTTTTT.

The chain uses TRBV5-1 and TRBJ2-3; 10 nucleotides line up with TRBD2. Germline V lookup: CDR1 SGHRS, CDR2 YFSETQ. The CDR3 runs to 15 residues. V was clipped by 4 bases and J by 2 bases; unmatched bases: 4. CDR3 residues: CASSALAGDTDTQYF. The CDR3 nucleotides are TGCGCCAGCAGCGCCCTAGCGGGGGACACAGATACGCAGTATTTT.

The chain uses TRBV5-1 and TRBJ2-3, with D perhaps matching TRBD1 (6 bases). This CDR3 contains 14 residues. V shed 4 bases and J shed 3 bases, with 12 bases lying between them. The germline gives CDR1 SGHRS, CDR2 YFSETQ. This CDR3 reads CASSVLQGTDTQYF. CDR3 nucleotide sequence: TGCGCCAGCAGCGTCTTGCAGGGGACAGATACGCAGTATTTT.

This sequence joins TRBV15 and TRBJ1-3; a possible D gene is TRBD1 (5 bases). The CDR3 totals 15 residues. CDR1 is LNHNV, CDR2 YYDKDF, per germline (reference sequence). With 6 bases removed from V and 0 bases from J, the gap between germline ends came to 12 bases. CDR3: CATRDLRGSGNTIYF. The DNA for the CDR3 is TGTGCCACCAGAGATCTGAGGGGCTCTGGAAACACCATATATTTT.

The chain employs TRBV11-2 and TRBJ2-3; a weak D match, TRBD1 (5 bases). V was cut by 5 bases and J by 2 bases, with 14 bases left in between. The germline V gene has CDR1 SGHAT and CDR2 FQNNGV. The CDR3 length is 15 residues. CDR3 in DNA: TGTGCCAGCAGCCCCAGGGTCCCGTACACAGATACGCAGTATTTT. It specifies CASSPRVPYTDTQYF.

The V gene is TRBV10-3, the J gene TRBJ1-3, with a possible D match to TRBD1 (6 bases). CDR3 size: 11 residues. Trimming took 6 bases from V and 11 from J, leaving 11 bases between them. Germline V gives CDR1 ENHRY, CDR2 SYGVKD. CDR3 sequence: CAISPGEAIYF. The DNA of the CDR3 is TGTGCCATCAGCCCAGGGGAGGCCATATATTTT.

The V and J genes are TRBV6-5 and TRBJ1-1, with 7 bases identical to TRBD1. The CDR3 is made up of 14 amino acids. Germline V lookup: CDR1 MNHEY, CDR2 SVGAGI. Germline trimming cut 6 bases from V and 7 bases from J; bases unmatched to any gene: 11. The CDR3 nucleotides read TGTGCCAGCAGAATAAACAGGGGATCGGGTGAAGCTTTCTTT. Protein: CASRINRGSGEAFF.

About this clone: The sample contains more than one DNA sequence encoding this CDR3. This sequence joins TRBV9 and TRBJ1-1, with D hard to call. Germline V CDR1 and CDR2: SGDLS, YYNGEE. V lost 4 bases, J lost 4 bases, and 14 bases lay in between. This CDR3 contains 14 residues. The CDR3 sequence is CASSPRVGGTEAFF. CDR3 nucleotide sequence: TGTGCCAGCAGCCCGCGGGTGGGCGGCACTGAAGCTTTCTTT.

The CDR3 is CASSQETGNFYGYTF. The DNA of the CDR3 is TGCGCCAGCAGCCAAGAGACAGGGAATTTCTATGGCTACACCTTC. The rearrangement joins TRBV4-3 to TRBJ1-2, with 7 bases fitting TRBD1. CDR3 length: 15 amino acids. CDR1 and CDR2 from the germline V gene are LGHNA and YSLEER. J lost 4 bases, V lost 0 bases, and 5 bases had no gene match.

This chain uses TRBV5-1 with TRBJ1-3; maybe TRBD1 (5 bases). Trimming removed 4 bases from V and 0 bases from J, with 11 bases in between. Germline CDR1 and CDR2: SGHRS and YFSETQ. This CDR3 spans 15 amino acids. CDR3 protein: CASSVQGYSGNTIYF. For the CDR3, the DNA is TGCGCCAGCAGCGTCCAGGGATACTCTGGAAACACCATATATTTT.

CDR3 residues: CASSTRELETQYF. CDR3 nucleotides: TGTGCCAGCAGTACCAGGGAATTAGAGACCCAGTACTTC. The chain carries TRBV7-3 and TRBJ2-5, with a tentative D call TRBD1 (5 bases). The V gene lost 6 bases and the J gene lost 4 bases, with 12 bases spanning the gap. The germline CDR1 and CDR2 sequences are SGHTA and FQGTGA. The CDR3 loop spans 13 amino acids.

This chain uses TRBV7-3 with TRBJ2-1, with D tentatively TRBD2 (7 bases). Trimming stripped 4 bases from V and 5 bases from J, with 27 bases between. This CDR3 is built from 19 residues. The germline gives CDR1 SGHTA, CDR2 FQGTGA. For the CDR3, the DNA is TGTGCCAGCAGCTCCACGAACTGGAGGGGGGGAGAAGCGGACAATGAGCAGTTCTTC. It codes for CASSSTNWRGGEADNEQFF.

V gene TRBV28 combines with J gene TRBJ1-2; perhaps TRBD1 as D (6 bases). CDR3 size: 12 residues. V was cut by 8 bases and J by 6 bases, with 13 bases left in between. CDR1 and CDR2 (germline): MDHEN, SYDVKM. Written as DNA, the CDR3 is TGTGCCAGCGGCCGGACAGTAAATGGCTACACCTTC. Protein sequence: CASGRTVNGYTF.

A word on this clone: Other DNA sequences within the sample encode an identical CDR3. This chain connects TRBV28 to TRBJ1-2; no definite D call. V gave up 3 bases and J gave up 6 bases, with 2 bases separating them. In germline, CDR1 is MDHEN, CDR2 SYDVKM. This CDR3 comprises 10 residues. CDR3 sequence reads: CASSLDGYTF. CDR3 DNA: TGTGCCAGCAGTTTGGATGGCTACACCTTC.

The chain joins TRBV18 to TRBJ1-2, with D possibly being TRBD1 (5 bases). Between the trimmed V and J ends, which lost 0 bases and 4 bases, there was a span of 12 bases. The CDR3 totals 15 residues. Germline CDR1 and CDR2: KGHSH and LQKENI. In DNA, the CDR3 is TGTGCCAGCTCACCACCGAGACCAGGGTTCTATGGCTACACCTTC. Its protein is CASSPPRPGFYGYTF.

This chain joins TRBV2 and TRBJ2-3; 11 nucleotides match TRBD2. With V trimmed by 5 bases and J by 6 bases, 10 bases remained unmatched. CDR1 and CDR2 (germline): SNHLY, FYNNEI. The CDR3 has 16 amino acids. CDR3 DNA: TGTGCCAGCAGTAAAAGGGGTAGCGGGAGGGGGGATACGCAGTATTTT. Translated, it gives CASSKRGSGRGDTQYF.

This sequence joins TRBV28 and TRBJ1-1; weak D call: TRBD1 (6 bases). Trimming cost V 5 bases and J 6 bases, with 13 bases left between them. This CDR3 is 13 amino acids long. Germline V gene sequence: CDR1 MDHEN, CDR2 SYDVKM. In DNA, the CDR3 is TGTGCCAGCAGTGTAACAGGGAAGGCTGAAGCTTTCTTT. Translation gives CASSVTGKAEAFF.

The rearrangement uses TRBV18 and TRBJ1-1; a weak D match, TRBD1 (6 bases). CDR1 is KGHSH and CDR2 is LQKENI in the germline V gene. Deletions cut 6 bases from V and 0 bases from J, with 23 bases between. This CDR3 spans 18 amino acids. The chain's CDR3 is CASSPTQRTEYMNTEAFF. The CDR3 nucleotides read TGTGCCAGCTCTCCCACCCAACGGACAGAATACATGAACACTGAAGCTTTCTTT.

The chain recombines TRBV5-1 with TRBJ2-7, with TRBD2 identical over 7 bases. Trimming took 3 bases from V and 0 from J; bases not matched to a gene: 3. Germline assignment: CDR1 SGHRS and CDR2 YFSETQ. The CDR3 sequence is 14 residues long. The CDR3 sequence is CASSWREGSYEQYF. The CDR3 DNA reads as TGCGCCAGCAGCTGGAGGGAGGGCTCCTACGAGCAGTACTTC.

The chain has TRBV29-1 and TRBJ2-3; D perhaps matches TRBD2 (5 bases). CDR1 SQVTM and CDR2 ANQGSEA come from the germline V gene. Trimming removed 6 bases from V and 0 bases from J, with 16 bases in between. The CDR3 is 15 residues long. CDR3 sequence (DNA): TGCAGCGTGACTCGGGGTGTATCTAGCACAGATACGCAGTATTTT. This encodes CSVTRGVSSTDTQYF.

The V and J genes are TRBV7-6 and TRBJ2-3, with D unclear. Trimming cost V 5 bases and J 0 bases, with 15 bases left between them. Germline V lookup: CDR1 SGHVS, CDR2 FNYEAQ. The CDR3 spans 16 residues. Written as DNA, the CDR3 is TGTGCCAGCAGCCCCGTTTTCCGGGCCAGCACAGATACGCAGTATTTT. Translation: CASSPVFRASTDTQYF.

This rearrangement joins TRBV9 to TRBJ1-2; no reliable D call. Germline V gene data show CDR1 as SGDLS and CDR2 as YYNGEE. Trimming cost V 5 bases and J 8 bases, with 22 bases left between them. CDR3 length: 15 residues. The CDR3 is CASSGSGHPAGGYTF. The CDR3 bases are TGTGCCAGCAGTGGTTCCGGGCACCCGGCGGGAGGCTACACCTTC.

The J gene is TRBJ1-4, the V gene TRBV5-1; D is ambiguous. The CDR3 runs 15 residues. Trimming left V 1 base short and J 8 bases short, with 15 bases between. Germline CDR1 is SGHRS and CDR2 is YFSETQ. Written as DNA, the CDR3 is TGCGCCAGCAGCTTGAGTGGTTCCGAAGGGGAAAAACTGTTTTTT. It codes for CASSLSGSEGEKLFF.